The clone carrying this T cell receptor beta chain was seen only a few times. The PCR used 60 Vbeta and 13 Jbeta primers. Assay: immunoSEQ multiplex PCR; the TCRdb copy retains only in-frame clones and omits some. The top ten clones hold roughly 2.1% of a sample with about 67,000 clones, around 67% of them seen once. This entry belongs to a study of cytomegalovirus exposure and HLA in healthy donors. The material sequenced was PBMCs. This TCR was recovered from a woman in her thirties in good health and CMV-seronegative.

CDR3 bases: TGTGCCAGCAGTGGGACAGGGATTGGAGCTTTCTTT. The encoded protein is CASSGTGIGAFF. The chain combines TRBV2 with TRBJ1-1; 8 bases match TRBD1. CDR1 and CDR2 (germline): SNHLY, FYNNEI. The length of the CDR3 is 12 residues. The trim removed 4 bases at V and 10 bases at J, leaving 5 bases unmatched.